This TCR beta chain was recovered during a study of blood T cell repertoires in COVID-19. The overall study: Acute and convalescent COVID-19 specimens originated in the United States, Italy and Spain. Sources were T cells, B-cell-depleted T cells, or PBMCs; the material itself was cDNA or gDNA.

In the authors' methods: Amplification with reference gene primers provided the estimates of nucleated cell counts. Assay used: immunoSEQ multiplex PCR; TCRdb lists only in-frame clones, some missing. V, J and clone size derive from that table, while D and trimming were established from the DNA sequence. Of approximately 100,000 clones listed, less than 85% are singletons. The CDR3 covers 14 residues. V gave up 6 bases and J gave up 4 bases; unmatched junction bases: 7. CDR1 and CDR2 from the germline V gene are LNHDA and SQIVND (reference sequence). The gene calls are TRBV19 and TRBJ2-3; TRBD1 matches at 7 bases. This clonotype was obtained from a woman in her 70s with active or convalescent COVID-19. The sample consisted of peripheral blood. The CDR3: CASSPSTGADTQYF. The CDR3 DNA reads as TGTGCCAGTAGCCCTTCCACAGGGGCAGATACGCAGTATTTT.